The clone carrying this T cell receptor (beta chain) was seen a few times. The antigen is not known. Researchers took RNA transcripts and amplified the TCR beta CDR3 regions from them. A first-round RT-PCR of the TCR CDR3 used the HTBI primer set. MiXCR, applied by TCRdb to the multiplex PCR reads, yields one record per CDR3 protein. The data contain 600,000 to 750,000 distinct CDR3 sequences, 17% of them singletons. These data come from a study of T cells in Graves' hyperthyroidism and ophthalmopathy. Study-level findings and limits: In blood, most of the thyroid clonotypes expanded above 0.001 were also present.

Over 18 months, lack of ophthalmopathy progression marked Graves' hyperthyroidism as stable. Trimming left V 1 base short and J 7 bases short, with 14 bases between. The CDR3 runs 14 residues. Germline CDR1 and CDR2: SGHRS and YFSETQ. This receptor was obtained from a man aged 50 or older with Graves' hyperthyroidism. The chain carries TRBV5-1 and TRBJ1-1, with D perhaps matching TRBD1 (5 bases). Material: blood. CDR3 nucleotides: TGCGCCAGCAGCTTGATACGGGACTCTGATGAAGCTTTCTTT. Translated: CASSLIRDSDEAFF.